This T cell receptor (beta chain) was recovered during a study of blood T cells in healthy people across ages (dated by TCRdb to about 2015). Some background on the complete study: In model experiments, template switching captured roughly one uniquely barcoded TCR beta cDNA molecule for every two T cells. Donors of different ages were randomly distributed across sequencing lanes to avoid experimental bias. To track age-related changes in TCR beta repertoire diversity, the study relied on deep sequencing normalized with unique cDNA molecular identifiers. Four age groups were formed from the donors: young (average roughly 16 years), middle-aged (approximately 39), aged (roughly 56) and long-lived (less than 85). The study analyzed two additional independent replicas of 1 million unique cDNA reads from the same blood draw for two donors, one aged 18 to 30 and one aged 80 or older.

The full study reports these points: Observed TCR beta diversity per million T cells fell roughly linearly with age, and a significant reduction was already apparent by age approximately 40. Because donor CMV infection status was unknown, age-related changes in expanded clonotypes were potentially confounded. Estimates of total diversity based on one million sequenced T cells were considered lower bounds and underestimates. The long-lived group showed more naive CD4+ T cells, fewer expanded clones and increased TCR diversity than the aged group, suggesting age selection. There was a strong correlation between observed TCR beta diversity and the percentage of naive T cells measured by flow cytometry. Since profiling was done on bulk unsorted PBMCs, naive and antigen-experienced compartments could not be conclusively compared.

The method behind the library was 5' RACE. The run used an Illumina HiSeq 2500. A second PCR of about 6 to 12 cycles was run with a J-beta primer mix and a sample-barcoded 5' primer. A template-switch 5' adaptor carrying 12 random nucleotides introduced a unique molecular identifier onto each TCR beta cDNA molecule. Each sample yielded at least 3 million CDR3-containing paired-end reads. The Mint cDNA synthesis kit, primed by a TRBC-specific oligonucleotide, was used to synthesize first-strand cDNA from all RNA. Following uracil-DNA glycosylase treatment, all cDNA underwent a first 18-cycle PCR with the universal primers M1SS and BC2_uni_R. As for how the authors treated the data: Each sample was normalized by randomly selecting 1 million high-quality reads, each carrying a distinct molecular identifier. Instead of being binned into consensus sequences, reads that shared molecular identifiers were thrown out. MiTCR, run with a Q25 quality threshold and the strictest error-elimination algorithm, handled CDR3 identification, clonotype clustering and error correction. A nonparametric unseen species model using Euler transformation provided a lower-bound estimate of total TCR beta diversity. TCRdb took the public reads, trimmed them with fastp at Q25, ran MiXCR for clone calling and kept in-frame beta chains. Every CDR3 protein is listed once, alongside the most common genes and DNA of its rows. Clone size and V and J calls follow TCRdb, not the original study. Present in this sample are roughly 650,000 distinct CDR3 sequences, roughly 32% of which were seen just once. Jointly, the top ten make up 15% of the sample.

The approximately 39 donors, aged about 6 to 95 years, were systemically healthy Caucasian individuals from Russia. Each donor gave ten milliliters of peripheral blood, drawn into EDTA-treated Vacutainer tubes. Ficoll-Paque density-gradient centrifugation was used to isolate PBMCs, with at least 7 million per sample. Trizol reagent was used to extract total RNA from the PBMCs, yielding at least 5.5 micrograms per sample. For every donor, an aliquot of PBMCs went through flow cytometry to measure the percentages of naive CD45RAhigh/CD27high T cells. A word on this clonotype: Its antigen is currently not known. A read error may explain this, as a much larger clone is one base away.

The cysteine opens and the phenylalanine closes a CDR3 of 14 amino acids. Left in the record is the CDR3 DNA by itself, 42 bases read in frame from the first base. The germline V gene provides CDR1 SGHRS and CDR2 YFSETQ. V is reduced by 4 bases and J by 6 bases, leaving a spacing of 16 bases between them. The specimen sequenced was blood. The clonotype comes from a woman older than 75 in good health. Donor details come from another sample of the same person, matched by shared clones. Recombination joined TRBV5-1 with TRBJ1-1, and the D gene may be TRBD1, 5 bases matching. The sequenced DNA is TGCGCCAGCAGCACATCAGGGTCCACCGCTGAAGCTTTCTTT. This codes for CASSTSGSTAEAFF.